This TCR beta chain was sequenced during a study of cytomegalovirus exposure and HLA in healthy donors. A note on this clone: Its antigen is not known.

This CDR3 is built from 15 residues. V was shortened by 10 bases and J by 0 bases, with 13 bases between the two germline ends. Germline CDR1 reads MNHNY; CDR2 reads SVGAGI (reference sequence). Use of 60 Vbeta and 13 Jbeta primers characterized the PCR. TCRdb's table, derived via immunoSEQ multiplex PCR, lists solely in-frame clones and lacks some. The data hold 170,000 or so clones, with 80% observed a single time. The study, taken as a whole, reports: The authors later linked a missense DCLRE1C variant to TCR beta V- and J-gene trimming. Analysis performed later found 15,000 or so TCR beta sequences associated with HLA alleles at 0.05 false discovery rate. Associated with cytomegalovirus, according to the listing, were around 170 TCR beta chains.

The sample taken for sequencing was PBMCs. The chain uses TRBV6-6 and TRBJ1-6; D may be TRBD1 (6 bases). The clonotype originates from a man aged 35 to 55 in good health and CMV-seronegative. The CDR3 DNA sequence: TGTGCCACCATGACAGGAAGCTCCTATAATTCACCCCTCCACTTT. Translated, it gives CATMTGSSYNSPLHF.